A selection of T cell receptor beta chains follows, all from one sample in a study of T-cell reconstitution after alpha-beta-depleted transplantation in children. TCRdb re-analysed the PCR reads in MiXCR, keeping a single row per CDR3 protein. The sample has a few hundred thousand distinct CDR3 sequences, 25% to 30% seen once. Material: PBMCs, obtained before TCRalphabeta/CD19-depleted stem cell transplant. These TCRs come from a boy under three years old with Wiskott-Aldrich syndrome, due to receive a stem cell transplant. The CDR3 runs from the conserved cysteine through the conserved F or W. A D gene is named only where the DNA matches it firmly. For some rows the clone size is stated as once, few or many, or as a class when expanded; others skip it.

clone_size	d_call	v_call	j_call	cdr3_aa	cdr3_nt
-	-	TRBV20-1	TRBJ2-1	CSARSRGHVDEQFF	TGCAGTGCTAGATCCCGGGGGCACGTCGATGAGCAGTTCTTC
-	TRBD1	TRBV5-1	TRBJ2-3	CASTPGGRTDTQYF	TGCGCCAGCACTCCAGGGGGTAGAACAGATACGCAGTATTTT
-	-	TRBV12-3/TRBV12-4	TRBJ2-7	CASSPHAREQYF	TGTGCCAGCAGTCCACATGCTAGGGAGCAGTACTTC
-	TRBD1	TRBV10-3	TRBJ2-2	CAISGFRGQDTGELFF	TGTGCCATCAGTGGTTTTAGGGGGCAAGACACCGGGGAGCTGTTTTTT
few	TRBD2	TRBV7-2	TRBJ2-7	CASSGLAGEGYEQYF	TGTGCCAGCAGCGGACTAGCGGGAGAGGGCTACGAGCAGTACTTC
once	-	TRBV12-3/TRBV12-4	TRBJ2-7	CASSPPDGSYEQYF	TGTGCCAGCAGTCCCCCGGACGGCTCCTACGAGCAGTACTTC
few	-	TRBV19	TRBJ2-4	CASRSGSATKNIQYF	TGTGCCAGTAGGTCGGGCTCGGCGACCAAAAACATTCAGTACTTC
-	-	TRBV10-3	TRBJ2-3	CATRMGADTQYF	TGTGCCACTCGGATGGGGGCAGATACGCAGTATTTT
few	TRBD2	TRBV5-1	TRBJ2-7	CASSLGAGVTYEQYF	TGCGCCAGCAGCTTGGGAGCGGGAGTAACCTACGAGCAGTACTTC
few	-	TRBV11-2	TRBJ2-3	CASSILAGTDTQYF	TGTGCCAGCAGCATATTAGCGGGCACAGATACGCAGTATTTT
-	-	TRBV29-1	TRBJ2-2	CSVANPGELFF	TGCAGCGTTGCAAACCCCGGGGAGCTGTTTTTT
many	-	TRBV5-5	TRBJ1-1	CASSSLVNTEAFF	TGTGCCAGCAGCTCCCTGGTGAACACTGAAGCTTTCTTT
-	-	TRBV18	TRBJ1-2	CASSPAGVSYGYTF	TGTGCCAGCTCACCGGCAGGGGTGAGCTATGGCTACACCTTC
few	TRBD2	TRBV20-1	TRBJ2-1	CSAREGTSGSFSEQFF	TGCAGTGCTAGAGAGGGGACTAGCGGGAGCTTTAGTGAGCAGTTCTTC
few	-	TRBV27	TRBJ2-1	CASGGSRLGNEQFF	TGTGCCAGCGGTGGGAGCCGACTGGGCAATGAGCAGTTCTTC
few	-	TRBV20-1	TRBJ1-2	CSASLPGRPIGYTF	TGCAGTGCTAGTCTTCCGGGACGCCCCATCGGCTACACCTTC
few	TRBD2	TRBV5-1	TRBJ2-1	CASSLRVSGRDNEQFF	TGCGCCAGCAGCTTGAGGGTGAGCGGGAGGGACAATGAGCAGTTCTTC
-	-	TRBV21-1	TRBJ2-1	CASSKGERDKDNEQFF	TGTGCCAGCAGCAAAGGGGAACGGGACAAAGACAATGAGCAGTTCTTC
-	-	TRBV12-3/TRBV12-4	TRBJ1-1	CASSLKPVAEAFF	TGTGCCAGCAGTTTAAAGCCGGTTGCTGAAGCTTTCTTT
few	-	TRBV7-9	TRBJ2-5	CASSRILGGVGQETQYF	TGTGCCAGCAGCCGAATACTTGGGGGAGTAGGGCAAGAGACCCAGTACTTC
-	-	TRBV5-1	TRBJ2-1	CASRDLSYDGQFF	TGCGCCAGTCGGGACCTGTCATACGATGGGCAGTTCTTC
-	TRBD1	TRBV29-1	TRBJ2-7	CSVARDRFHEQYF	TGCAGCGTGGCCCGGGACAGGTTTCACGAGCAGTACTTC
-	-	TRBV9	TRBJ2-1	CASSVEGEQFF	TGTGCCAGCAGCGTAGAAGGTGAGCAGTTCTTC
-	-	TRBV6-5	TRBJ2-1	CASKGGDNEQFF	TGTGCCAGCAAAGGCGGGGACAATGAGCAGTTCTTC
few	-	TRBV9	TRBJ2-1	CASSVRGDSYNEQFF	TGTGCCAGCAGCGTTCGAGGGGACTCCTACAATGAGCAGTTCTTC
few	TRBD2	TRBV5-1	TRBJ2-3	CASSLGGSKTDTQYF	TGCGCCAGCAGCTTAGGCGGGAGTAAAACAGATACGCAGTATTTT
-	-	TRBV7-2	TRBJ1-1	CASSLAGTVMNTEAFF	TGTGCCAGCAGCTTAGCAGGGACCGTTATGAACACTGAAGCTTTCTTT
-	-	TRBV20-1	TRBJ2-1	CSARPRRSSYNEQFF	TGCAGTGCTCGACCCCGCCGGAGCTCCTACAATGAGCAGTTCTTC
few	TRBD2	TRBV11-2	TRBJ2-1	CASSLVTSVYNEQFF	TGTGCCAGCAGCTTAGTCACTAGCGTCTACAATGAGCAGTTCTTC
few	TRBD1	TRBV5-8	TRBJ1-6	CASSLTGQHNSPLHF	TGTGCCAGCAGCTTGACGGGACAGCATAATTCACCCCTCCACTTT
-	TRBD1	TRBV5-1	TRBJ1-4	CASSIRTGQGLFF	TGCGCCAGCAGCATCAGGACAGGGCAAGGACTGTTTTTT
-	-	TRBV5-1	TRBJ1-2	CASSAQGSGYTF	TGCGCCAGCAGCGCACAGGGTTCTGGCTACACCTTC
-	-	TRBV20-1	TRBJ2-7	CSASLAADYEQYF	TGCAGTGCTAGTCTGGCGGCCGACTACGAGCAGTACTTC
few	-	TRBV27	TRBJ1-6	CANTEHRDTFSPLHF	TGTGCCAACACAGAACACCGGGACACCTTTTCACCCCTCCACTTT
-	-	TRBV5-1	TRBJ2-7	CASSLDSDYEQYF	TGCGCCAGCAGCTTGGACTCGGACTACGAGCAGTACTTC
-	-	TRBV5-1	TRBJ1-1	CASSLELAGTEAFF	TGCGCCAGCAGCTTGGAGTTGGCAGGCACTGAAGCTTTCTTT
-	TRBD2	TRBV7-2	TRBJ2-3	CASSLVGTTSTDTQYF	TGTGCCAGCAGCTTAGTTGGGACTACTAGCACAGATACGCAGTATTTT
-	-	TRBV12-3/TRBV12-4	TRBJ1-1	CASSLRVRGNTEAFF	TGTGCCAGCAGTCTACGAGTACGGGGAAACACTGAAGCTTTCTTT
-	TRBD1	TRBV12-3/TRBV12-4	TRBJ2-5	CASTLTGTGGETQYF	TGTGCCAGCACTCTAACCGGGACAGGGGGAGAGACCCAGTACTTC
few	-	TRBV5-1	TRBJ2-3	CASSLGQPPITDTQYF	TGCGCCAGCAGCTTGGGACAACCGCCCATCACAGATACGCAGTATTTT
few	TRBD1	TRBV6-2/TRBV6-3	TRBJ1-5	CASSFTGQGARGNQPQHF	TGTGCCAGCAGTTTCACGGGACAGGGGGCGCGGGGCAATCAGCCCCAGCATTTT
-	TRBD2	TRBV29-1	TRBJ2-5	CSGRLAMYQETQYF	TGCAGCGGGAGACTAGCCATGTACCAAGAGACCCAGTACTTC
-	TRBD1	TRBV7-3	TRBJ2-5	CASSQGTEVGTQYF	TGTGCCAGCAGCCAAGGGACAGAAGTTGGGACCCAGTACTTC